This TCR beta chain was observed in a study of T cells in Graves' hyperthyroidism and ophthalmopathy. About the study: At initial diagnosis, before any treatment had begun, peripheral blood was obtained.

RNA transcripts gave rise to amplified TCR beta CDR3 regions. The HTBI primer set was used in a first-round RT-PCR of the TCR CDR3. TCRdb used MiXCR to reprocess the multiplex PCR reads, holding one entry per CDR3 protein. This table has fewer than 550,000 distinct CDR3 sequences, approximately 25% appearing once. The CDR3 totals 16 residues. The germline CDR1 and CDR2 sequences are SGDLS and YYNGEE. The J segment lost 3 bases and the V segment lost 3 bases, leaving 10 bases of the junction unmatched. The chain employs TRBV9 and TRBJ2-5; 8 nucleotides align to TRBD1. The sample consisted of blood. The clonotype comes from a woman in her 30s with Graves' ophthalmopathy. CDR3 in DNA: TGTGCCAGCAGCGGCGACGGACAGGGATTGGAAGAGACCCAGTACTTC. It encodes CASSGDGQGLEETQYF.